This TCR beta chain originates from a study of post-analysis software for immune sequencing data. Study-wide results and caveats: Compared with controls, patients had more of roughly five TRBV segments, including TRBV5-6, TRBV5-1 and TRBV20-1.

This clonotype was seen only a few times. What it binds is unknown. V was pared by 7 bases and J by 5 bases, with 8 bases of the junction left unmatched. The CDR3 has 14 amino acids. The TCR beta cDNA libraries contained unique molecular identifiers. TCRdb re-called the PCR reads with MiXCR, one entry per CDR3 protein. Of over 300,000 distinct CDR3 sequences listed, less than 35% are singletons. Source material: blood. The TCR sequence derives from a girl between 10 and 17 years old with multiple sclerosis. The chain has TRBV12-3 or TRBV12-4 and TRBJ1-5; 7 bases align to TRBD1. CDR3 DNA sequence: TGTGCCAGCATGAAACAGGGGAGCTATCAGCCCCAGCATTTT. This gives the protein CASMKQGSYQPQHF.